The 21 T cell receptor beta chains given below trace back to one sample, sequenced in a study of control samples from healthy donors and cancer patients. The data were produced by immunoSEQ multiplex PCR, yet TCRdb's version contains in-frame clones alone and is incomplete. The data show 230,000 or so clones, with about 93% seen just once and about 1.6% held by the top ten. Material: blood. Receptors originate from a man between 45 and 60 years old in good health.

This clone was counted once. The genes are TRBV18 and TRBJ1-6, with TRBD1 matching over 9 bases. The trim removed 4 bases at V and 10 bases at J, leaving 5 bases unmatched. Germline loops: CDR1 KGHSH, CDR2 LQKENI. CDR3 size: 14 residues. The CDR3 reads CASSLSDRGSPLHF. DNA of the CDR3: TGTGCCAGCTCACTGTCGGACAGGGGCTCACCCCTCCACTTT. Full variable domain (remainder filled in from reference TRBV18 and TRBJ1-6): NAGVMQNPRHLVRRRGQEARLRCSPMKGHSHVYWYRQLPEEGLKFMVYLQKENIIDESGMPKERFSAEFPKEGPSILRIQQVVRGDSAAYFCASSLSDRGSPLHFGNGTRLTVT.

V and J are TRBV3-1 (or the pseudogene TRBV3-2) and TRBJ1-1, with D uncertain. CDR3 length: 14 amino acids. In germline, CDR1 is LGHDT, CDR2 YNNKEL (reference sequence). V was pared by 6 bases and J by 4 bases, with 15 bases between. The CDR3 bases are TGTGCCAGCAGTCAGAGTGGGGATAGCACTGAAGCTTTCTTT. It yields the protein CASSQSGDSTEAFF.

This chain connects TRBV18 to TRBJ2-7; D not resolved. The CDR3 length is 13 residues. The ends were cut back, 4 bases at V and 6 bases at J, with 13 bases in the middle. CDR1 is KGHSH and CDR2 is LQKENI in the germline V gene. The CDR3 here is CASSLRTDGEQYV. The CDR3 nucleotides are TGTGCCAGCTCACTTCGGACCGACGGCGAGCAGTACGTC.

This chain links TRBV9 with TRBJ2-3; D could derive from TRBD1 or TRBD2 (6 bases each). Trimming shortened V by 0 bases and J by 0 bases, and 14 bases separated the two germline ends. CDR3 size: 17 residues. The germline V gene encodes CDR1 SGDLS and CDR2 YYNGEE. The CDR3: CASSVATGASSTDTQYF. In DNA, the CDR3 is TGTGCCAGCAGCGTAGCTACGGGGGCATCTAGCACAGATACGCAGTATTTT.

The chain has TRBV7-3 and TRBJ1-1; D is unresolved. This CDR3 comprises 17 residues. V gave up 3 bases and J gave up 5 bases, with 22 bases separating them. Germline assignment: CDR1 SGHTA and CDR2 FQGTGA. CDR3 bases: TGTGCCAGCAGCTTCTCCCCGTCTCCGGGCCTGGGGACTGAAGCTTTCTTT. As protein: CASSFSPSPGLGTEAFF.

CDR3 bases: TGTGCCAGCAGGCGGGACAGAGAAGCTAACTATGGCTACACCTTC. It specifies CASRRDREANYGYTF. This sequence joins TRBV6-5 and TRBJ1-2; TRBD1 aligns across 7 bases. V lost 6 bases to trimming and J lost 0 bases; unmatched junction nucleotides: 7. This CDR3 region has 15 residues. Germline lookup yields CDR1 MNHEY and CDR2 SVGAGI.

CDR3 in amino acids: CASSLARQRGSTDTQYF. CDR3 DNA: TGTGCCAGCAGCTTAGCGAGACAGCGGGGGAGCACAGATACGCAGTATTTT. The J gene is TRBJ2-3, the V gene TRBV7-2; TRBD2 agrees at 8 bases. V shed 0 bases, J shed 0 bases, and the junction held 5 bases outside the gene matches. The CDR3 runs 17 residues. CDR1 and CDR2 (germline): SGHTA, FQGNSA.

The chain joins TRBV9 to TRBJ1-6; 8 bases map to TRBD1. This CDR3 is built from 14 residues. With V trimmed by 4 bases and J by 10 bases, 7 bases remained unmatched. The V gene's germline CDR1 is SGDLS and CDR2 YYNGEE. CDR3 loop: CASSLDRGGSPLHF. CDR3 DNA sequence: TGTGCCAGCAGCCTCGACAGGGGAGGATCACCCCTCCACTTT.

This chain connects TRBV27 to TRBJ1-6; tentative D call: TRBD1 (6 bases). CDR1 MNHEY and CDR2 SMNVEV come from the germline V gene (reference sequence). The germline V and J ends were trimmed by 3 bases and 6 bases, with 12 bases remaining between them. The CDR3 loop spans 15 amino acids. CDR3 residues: CASSFSGVGNSPLHF. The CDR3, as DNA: TGTGCCAGCAGTTTTTCAGGGGTAGGTAATTCACCCCTCCACTTT.

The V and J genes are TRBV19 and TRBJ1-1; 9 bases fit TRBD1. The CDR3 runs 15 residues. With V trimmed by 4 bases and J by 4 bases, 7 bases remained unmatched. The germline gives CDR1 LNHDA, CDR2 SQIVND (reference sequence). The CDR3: CASSTDRGPGTEAFF. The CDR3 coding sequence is TGTGCCAGTAGTACGGACAGGGGCCCGGGCACTGAAGCTTTCTTT.

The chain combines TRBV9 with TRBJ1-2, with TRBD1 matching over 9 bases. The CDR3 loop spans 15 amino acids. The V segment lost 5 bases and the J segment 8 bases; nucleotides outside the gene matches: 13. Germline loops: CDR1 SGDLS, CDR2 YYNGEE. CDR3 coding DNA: TGTGCCAGCAGTATATCCCCGGGACAGGGATCCGGCTACACCTTC. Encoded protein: CASSISPGQGSGYTF.

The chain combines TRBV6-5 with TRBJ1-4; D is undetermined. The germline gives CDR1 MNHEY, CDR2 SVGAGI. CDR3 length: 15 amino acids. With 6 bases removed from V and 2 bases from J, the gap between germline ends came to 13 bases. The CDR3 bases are TGTGCCAGCAGGCCTTACAGTGCCACTAATGAAAAACTGTTTTTT. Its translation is CASRPYSATNEKLFF.

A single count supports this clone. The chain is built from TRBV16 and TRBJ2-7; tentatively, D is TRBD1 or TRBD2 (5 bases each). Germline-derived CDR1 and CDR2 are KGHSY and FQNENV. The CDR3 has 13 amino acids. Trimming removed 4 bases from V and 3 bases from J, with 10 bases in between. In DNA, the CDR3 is TGTGCCAGCAGCCTTCGGGGCGGCTACGAGCAGTACTTC. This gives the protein CASSLRGGYEQYF.

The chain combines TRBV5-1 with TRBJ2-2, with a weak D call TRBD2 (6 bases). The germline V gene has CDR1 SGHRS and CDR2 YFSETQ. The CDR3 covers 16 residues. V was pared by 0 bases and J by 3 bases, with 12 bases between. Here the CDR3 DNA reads TGCGCCAGCAGCTTGGCTGGGACTCGGGACACCGGGGAGCTGTTTTTT. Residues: CASSLAGTRDTGELFF.

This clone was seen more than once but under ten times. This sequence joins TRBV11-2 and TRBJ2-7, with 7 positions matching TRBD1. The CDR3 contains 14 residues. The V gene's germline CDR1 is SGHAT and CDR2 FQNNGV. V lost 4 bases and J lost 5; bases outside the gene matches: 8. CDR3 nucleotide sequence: TGTGCCAGCAGCTCACAGGGGAAATACGACGAGCAGTACTTC. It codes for CASSSQGKYDEQYF.

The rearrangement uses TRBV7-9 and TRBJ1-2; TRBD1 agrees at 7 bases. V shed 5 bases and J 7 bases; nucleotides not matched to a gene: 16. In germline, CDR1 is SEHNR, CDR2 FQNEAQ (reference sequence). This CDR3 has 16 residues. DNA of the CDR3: TGTGCCAGCAGCCCCCCCGGGACAGCTCAAGCCGGTGGCTACACCTTC. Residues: CASSPPGTAQAGGYTF.

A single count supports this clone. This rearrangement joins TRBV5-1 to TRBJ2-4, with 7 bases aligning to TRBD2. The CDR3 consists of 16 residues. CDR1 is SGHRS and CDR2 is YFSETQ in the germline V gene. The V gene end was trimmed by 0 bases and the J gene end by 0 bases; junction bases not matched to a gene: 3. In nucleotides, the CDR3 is TGCGCCAGCAGCTTGGGGGACTACACAGCCAAAAACATTCAGTACTTC. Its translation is CASSLGDYTAKNIQYF. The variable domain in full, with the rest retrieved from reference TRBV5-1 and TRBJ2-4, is KAGVTQTPRYLIKTRGQQVTLSCSPISGHRSVSWYQQTPGQGLQFLFEYFSETQRNKGNFPGRFSGRQFSNSRSEMNVSTLELGDSALYLCASSLGDYTAKNIQYFGAGTRLSVL.

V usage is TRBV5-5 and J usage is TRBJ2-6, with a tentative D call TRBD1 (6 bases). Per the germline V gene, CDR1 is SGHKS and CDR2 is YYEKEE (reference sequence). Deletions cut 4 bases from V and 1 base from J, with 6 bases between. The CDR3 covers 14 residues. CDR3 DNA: TGTGCCAGCAGCGGACAGTCTGGGGCCAACGTCCTGACTTTC. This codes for CASSGQSGANVLTF.

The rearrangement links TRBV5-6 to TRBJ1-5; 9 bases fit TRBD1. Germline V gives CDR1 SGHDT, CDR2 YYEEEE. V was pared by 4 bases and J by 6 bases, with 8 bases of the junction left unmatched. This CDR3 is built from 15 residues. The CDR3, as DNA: TGTGCCAGCAGCAGACGGACAGGGGAAGGTCAGCCCCAGCATTTT. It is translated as CASSRRTGEGQPQHF.

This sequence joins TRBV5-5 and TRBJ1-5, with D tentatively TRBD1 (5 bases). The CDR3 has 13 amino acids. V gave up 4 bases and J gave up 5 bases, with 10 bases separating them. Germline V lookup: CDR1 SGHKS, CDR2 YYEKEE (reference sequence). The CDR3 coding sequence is TGTGCCAGCAGCGGGCTGGGGGATCAGCCCCAGCATTTT. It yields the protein CASSGLGDQPQHF.

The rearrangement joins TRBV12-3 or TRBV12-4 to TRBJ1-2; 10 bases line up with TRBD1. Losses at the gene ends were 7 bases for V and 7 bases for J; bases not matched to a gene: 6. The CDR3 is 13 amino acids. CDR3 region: CASTLRTGGGYTF. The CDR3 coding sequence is TGTGCCAGCACTCTAAGGACAGGGGGTGGCTACACCTTC.